This TCR beta chain was captured in a study of blood T cell repertoires in COVID-19. Study details: COVID-19 samples from acute and convalescent phases originated in the United States, Italy and Spain. T cells, B-cell-depleted T cells, or PBMCs supplied cDNA or gDNA.

CDR1 and CDR2 from the germline V gene are SGDLS and YYNGEE. CDR3 length: 17 residues. J gave up 2 bases and V 4 bases, and 12 bases lay outside the gene matches. Study processing details: Amplification of reference gene primers provided the estimated nucleated cell counts. Assay: immunoSEQ multiplex PCR; the TCRdb copy retains only in-frame clones and omits some. The D gene and trimming were derived from the DNA, and the V and J assignments and clone size from that table. The table includes fewer than 500,000 clones, 86% detected once. This receptor was taken from a woman aged 25 to 39 with active or convalescent COVID-19. Specimen: peripheral blood. The J gene is TRBJ2-5, the V gene TRBV9, with 9 bases lining up with TRBD2. This CDR3 is CASSPGLAGSPQETQYF. CDR3 DNA sequence: TGTGCCAGCAGCCCAGGTCTAGCGGGGTCCCCTCAAGAGACCCAGTACTTC.